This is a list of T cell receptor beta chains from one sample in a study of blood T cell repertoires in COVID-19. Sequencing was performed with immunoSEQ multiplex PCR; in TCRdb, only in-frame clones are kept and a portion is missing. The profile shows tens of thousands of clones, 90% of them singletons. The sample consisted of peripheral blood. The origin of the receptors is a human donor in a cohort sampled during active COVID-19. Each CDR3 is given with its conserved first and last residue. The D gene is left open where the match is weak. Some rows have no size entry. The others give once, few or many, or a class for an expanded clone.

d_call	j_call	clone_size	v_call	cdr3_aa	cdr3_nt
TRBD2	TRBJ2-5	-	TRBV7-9	CASSSGVETQYF	TGTGCCAGCAGCAGCGGGGTTGAGACCCAGTACTTC
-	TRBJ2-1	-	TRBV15	CATSKAGSYNEQFF	TGTGCCACCAGCAAGGCGGGCTCCTACAATGAGCAGTTCTTC
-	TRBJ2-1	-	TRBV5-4	CASSLEQGPYNEQFF	TGTGCCAGCAGCTTGGAACAGGGACCCTACAATGAGCAGTTCTTC
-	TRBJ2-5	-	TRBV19	CASSSGTLGRETQYF	TGTGCCAGTAGTTCCGGGACATTGGGACGCGAGACCCAGTACTTC
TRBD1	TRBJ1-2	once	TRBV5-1	CASSPGQDYGYTF	TGCGCCAGCAGCCCAGGACAGGACTATGGCTACACCTTC
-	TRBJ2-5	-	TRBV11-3	CASSLEAGTGRETQYF	TGTGCCAGCAGCTTAGAGGCCGGGACTGGGCGAGAGACCCAGTACTTC
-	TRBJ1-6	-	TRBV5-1	CASSLYSRDWNSPLHF	TGCGCCAGCAGCTTGTATTCCCGCGATTGGAATTCACCCCTCCACTTT
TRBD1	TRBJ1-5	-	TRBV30	CAWSRGALGNQPQHF	TGTGCCTGGAGCAGGGGGGCCCTCGGCAATCAGCCCCAGCATTTT
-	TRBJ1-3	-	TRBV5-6	CASSLDSLSSGNTIYF	TGTGCCAGCAGCTTGGACTCGCTGAGTTCTGGAAACACCATATATTTT
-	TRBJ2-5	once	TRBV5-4	CASSTGGETRLETQYF	TGTGCCAGCAGCACCGGGGGAGAAACTAGATTGGAGACCCAGTACTTC
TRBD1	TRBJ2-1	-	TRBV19	CASGGQGFNEQFF	TGTGCCAGTGGCGGACAGGGATTCAATGAGCAGTTCTTC
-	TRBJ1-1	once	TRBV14	CASSPLSGLKTEAFF	TGTGCCAGCAGCCCACTGTCAGGGCTCAAAACTGAAGCTTTCTTT
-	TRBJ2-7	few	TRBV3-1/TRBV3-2	CASSQGRTLPGEQYF	TGTGCCAGCAGCCAAGGGAGAACCCTGCCGGGCGAGCAGTACTTC
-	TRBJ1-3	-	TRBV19	CASSTVGRGNTIYF	TGTGCCAGTAGCACGGTGGGGAGAGGAAACACCATATATTTT
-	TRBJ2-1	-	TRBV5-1	CASSLVDRTNEQFF	TGCGCCAGCAGCTTGGTCGACAGGACCAATGAGCAGTTCTTC
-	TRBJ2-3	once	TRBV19	CASSIRGSTDTQYF	TGTGCCAGTAGTATCAGGGGCAGCACAGATACGCAGTATTTT
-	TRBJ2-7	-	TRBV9	CASSVGQAASYEQYF	TGTGCCAGCAGCGTAGGACAGGCAGCGTCCTACGAGCAGTACTTC
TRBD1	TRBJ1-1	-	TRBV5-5	CASSSGGAAFF	TGTGCCAGCAGCTCAGGGGGTGCGGCTTTCTTT
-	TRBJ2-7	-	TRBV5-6	CASSPVGPYEQYF	TGTGCCAGCAGCCCGGTGGGCCCCTACGAGCAGTACTTC
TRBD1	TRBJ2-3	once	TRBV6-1	CASSEIARTGDFTDTQYF	TGTGCCAGCAGTGAAATCGCCAGGACAGGGGATTTCACAGATACGCAGTATTTT
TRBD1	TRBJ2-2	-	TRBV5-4	CASSLRGPGELFF	TGTGCCAGCAGCTTGAGGGGGCCCGGGGAGCTGTTTTTT
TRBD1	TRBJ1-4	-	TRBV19	CASSNRGEGEKLFF	TGTGCCAGTAGTAACAGGGGCGAGGGAGAAAAACTGTTTTTT
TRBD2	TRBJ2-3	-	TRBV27	CASSSGGITDTQYF	TGTGCCAGCAGTTCCGGGGGGATCACAGATACGCAGTATTTT
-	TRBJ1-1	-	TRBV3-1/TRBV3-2	CASSQWGGSGAEAFF	TGTGCCAGCAGCCAATGGGGCGGCTCGGGTGCTGAAGCTTTCTTT
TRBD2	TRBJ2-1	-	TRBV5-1	CASSLAPSGGLSSYNEQFF	TGCGCCAGCAGCTTGGCCCCTAGCGGGGGGCTCAGCTCCTACAATGAGCAGTTCTTC
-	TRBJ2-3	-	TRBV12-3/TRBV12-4	CASSSGGSDTQYF	TGTGCCAGCAGTTCAGGAGGGTCAGATACGCAGTATTTT
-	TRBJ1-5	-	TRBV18	CASSPEGSPQHF	TGTGCCAGCTCACCGGAGGGCAGCCCCCAGCATTTT
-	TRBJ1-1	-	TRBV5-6	CASSSAGHDGEAFF	TGTGCCAGCAGCTCGGCGGGGCATGACGGTGAAGCTTTCTTT
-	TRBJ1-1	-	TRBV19	CASSIIGRSNTEAFF	TGTGCCAGTAGTATAATAGGGAGATCGAACACTGAAGCTTTCTTT
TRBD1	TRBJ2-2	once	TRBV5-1	CASSSGQGLTEELFF	TGCGCCAGCAGCTCGGGACAGGGCCTCACCGAGGAGCTGTTTTTT
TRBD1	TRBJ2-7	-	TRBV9	CASSALTGAGEQYF	TGTGCCAGCAGCGCTTTGACAGGGGCAGGCGAGCAGTACTTC
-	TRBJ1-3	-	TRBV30	CAWSGGRAGGNTIYF	TGTGCCTGGAGTGGGGGCCGGGCCGGAGGAAACACCATATATTTT
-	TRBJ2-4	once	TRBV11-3	CASSGGAKNIQYF	TGTGCCAGCAGCGGCGGGGCGAAAAACATTCAGTACTTC
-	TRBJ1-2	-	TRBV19	CASSPDTYGYTF	TGTGCCAGTAGTCCCGACACCTATGGCTACACCTTC
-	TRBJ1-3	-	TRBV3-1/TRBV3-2	CASSQVTGNSGNTIYF	TGTGCCAGCAGCCAAGTAACAGGGAACTCTGGAAACACCATATATTTT
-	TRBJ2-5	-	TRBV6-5	CASATQAAQETQYF	TGTGCCAGCGCAACTCAAGCGGCCCAAGAGACCCAGTACTTC
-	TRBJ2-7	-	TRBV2	CATGDSSYEQYF	TGTGCCACGGGGGATTCTTCCTACGAGCAGTACTTC
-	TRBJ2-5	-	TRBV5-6	CASSLTGYQETQYF	TGTGCCAGCAGCTTGACAGGGTACCAAGAGACCCAGTACTTC
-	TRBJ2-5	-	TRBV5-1	CASTELPPQGAQYF	TGCGCCAGCACGGAGCTTCCCCCCCAAGGTGCCCAGTACTTC
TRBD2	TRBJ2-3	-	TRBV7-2	CASSSLAGGSTDTQYF	TGTGCCAGCAGCTCCCTAGCGGGGGGGAGCACAGATACGCAGTATTTT
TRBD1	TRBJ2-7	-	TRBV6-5	CASSRDRGSQQYF	TGTGCCAGCAGCCGGGACAGGGGGTCTCAGCAGTACTTC
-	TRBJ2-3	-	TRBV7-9	CASSSGGVGTDTQYF	TGTGCCAGCAGCTCTGGAGGTGTGGGGACAGATACGCAGTATTTT
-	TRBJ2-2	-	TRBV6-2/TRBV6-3	CASSYSRPAAGELFF	TGTGCCAGCAGTTACTCGAGGCCCGCAGCCGGGGAGCTGTTTTTT
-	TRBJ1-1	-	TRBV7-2	CASSLAGAGSGAFF	TGTGCCAGCAGCTTAGCAGGGGCCGGGAGTGGAGCTTTCTTT
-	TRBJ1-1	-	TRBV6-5	CASSYRGIGTEAFF	TGTGCCAGCAGTTACCGGGGGATAGGGACTGAAGCTTTCTTT
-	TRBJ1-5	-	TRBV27	CASSQTGVLNQPQHF	TGTGCCAGCAGCCAGACAGGTGTACTCAATCAGCCCCAGCATTTT
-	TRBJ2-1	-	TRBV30	CAWSALAYEQFF	TGTGCCTGGAGTGCCCTAGCCTATGAGCAGTTCTTC
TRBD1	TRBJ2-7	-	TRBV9	CASSHGTGAQIYEQYF	TGTGCCAGCAGTCATGGGACAGGGGCCCAAATCTACGAGCAGTACTTC